These T cell receptor beta chains were read from a single sample in a study of T cell changes during pregnancy in multiple sclerosis. The table came from immunoSEQ multiplex PCR; TCRdb's copy has only in-frame clones and leaves some out. The sample has around 96,000 clones; 94% are singletons. The sample was peripheral blood, taken after pregnancy. The receptors stem from a female donor in good health, enrolled as a control in a pregnancy study. Each CDR3 is given with its conserved first and last residue. Fields, in order: clone size, J gene, D gene, V gene, CDR3 protein, CDR3 DNA. D genes are given only for firm matches. Expanded clones get a size class; other rows say once, few or many, or leave the size out.

. TRBJ1-5 . TRBV2 CASRTVGNQPQHF TGTGCCAGCCGGACAGTCGGCAATCAGCCCCAGCATTTT
. TRBJ2-7 TRBD1 TRBV7-9 CASSPRDRSSYEQYF TGTGCCAGCAGCCCTCGGGACAGGAGCTCCTACGAGCAGTACTTC
. TRBJ2-7 TRBD1 TRBV2 CASSGGQVSSYEQYF TGTGCCAGCAGTGGGGGACAGGTTAGCTCCTACGAGCAGTACTTC
. TRBJ2-3 . TRBV5-6 CASSLSSTDTQYF TGTGCCAGCAGCTTGTCTAGCACAGATACGCAGTATTTT
. TRBJ2-6 . TRBV18 CASSHGSSGANVLTF TGTGCCAGCTCACATGGCAGCTCTGGGGCCAACGTCCTGACTTTC
. TRBJ2-4 TRBD2 TRBV7-9 CASSLAGGNIQYF TGTGCCAGCAGCTTAGCGGGAGGGAACATTCAGTACTTC
. TRBJ2-7 TRBD2 TRBV27 CASSLWAGGWKYF TGTGCCAGCAGTTTATGGGCGGGGGGGTGGAAGTACTTC
. TRBJ1-1 TRBD1 TRBV28 CASSMTGTNTEAFF TGTGCCAGCTCTATGACAGGGACGAACACTGAAGCTTTCTTT
. TRBJ2-1 . TRBV18 CASSPSVTSYNEQFF TGTGCCAGCTCACCCTCCGTTACTTCCTACAATGAGCAGTTCTTC
. TRBJ2-1 . TRBV27 CASSTTPGYNEQFF TGTGCCAGCAGCACTACACCGGGATACAATGAGCAGTTCTTC
. TRBJ2-1 . TRBV14 CASSQEGGSYNEQFF TGTGCCAGCAGCCAAGAAGGGGGCTCCTACAATGAGCAGTTCTTC
. TRBJ2-3 . TRBV19 CASSIQAAGTDTQYF TGTGCCAGTAGTATACAAGCGGCAGGCACAGATACGCAGTATTTT
. TRBJ2-7 . TRBV5-1 CASSLESGAPYEQYF TGCGCCAGCAGCTTGGAGTCGGGTGCTCCCTACGAGCAGTACTTC
. TRBJ1-1 . TRBV5-1 CASSSQENTEAFF TGCGCCAGCAGCTCACAGGAGAACACTGAAGCTTTCTTT
. TRBJ1-2 TRBD1 TRBV28 CASSSPSTGGGNYGYTF TGTGCCAGCAGTTCACCGTCGACAGGGGGGGGTAACTATGGCTACACCTTC
. TRBJ1-2 TRBD1 TRBV5-1 CASSSVSPTGTYGYTF TGCGCCAGCAGCTCCGTTTCTCCGACAGGGACTTATGGCTACACCTTC
. TRBJ2-7 TRBD2 TRBV19 CASSWTSGFGRF TGTGCCAGTAGTTGGACTAGCGGATTCGGTAGATTC
. TRBJ2-1 TRBD1 TRBV5-4 CASSGDRGGYNEQFF TGTGCCAGCAGCGGGGACAGGGGAGGGTACAATGAGCAGTTCTTC
once TRBJ1-3 . TRBV27 CASSPSQRRGLAGNTIYF TGTGCCAGCAGTCCCTCGCAACGGAGGGGTTTAGCTGGAAACACCATATATTTT
. TRBJ2-7 TRBD1 TRBV6-6 CASEVPGQGNEQYF TGTGCCAGCGAAGTACCGGGACAGGGGAACGAGCAGTACTTC
. TRBJ2-1 TRBD2 TRBV28 CASSLGGRGRDEQFF TGTGCCAGCAGTTTGGGCGGGAGGGGCAGGGATGAGCAGTTCTTC
. TRBJ1-5 . TRBV28 CASSPFPQGFNQPQHF TGTGCCAGCAGCCCGTTCCCACAGGGATTTAATCAGCCCCAGCATTTT
. TRBJ1-5 . TRBV28 CASSFAGSRNQPQHF TGTGCCAGCAGTTTCGCAGGGTCGCGCAATCAGCCCCAGCATTTT
. TRBJ2-7 TRBD2 TRBV7-2 CASSYRLVREGDYEQYF TGTGCCAGCAGCTACCGGTTGGTGCGGGAGGGCGACTACGAGCAGTACTTC
. TRBJ2-5 . TRBV10-1 CASSESAKNQETQYF TGCGCCAGCAGTGAGTCGGCAAAAAACCAAGAGACCCAGTACTTC
. TRBJ2-7 TRBD1 TRBV5-1 CASSFGTGIYEQYF TGCGCCAGCAGCTTCGGGACAGGGATCTACGAGCAGTACTTC
once TRBJ2-1 TRBD2 TRBV27 CASSLTSGTYNEQFF TGTGCCAGCAGTCTTACTAGCGGTACCTACAATGAGCAGTTCTTC
. TRBJ1-1 . TRBV9 CASSVGGLTFTEAFF TGTGCCAGCAGCGTAGGGGGCCTTACTTTTACTGAAGCTTTCTTT
. TRBJ2-1 TRBD2 TRBV7-8 CASSFPIAGGTLHSSYNEQFF TGTGCCAGCAGCTTTCCAATAGCGGGAGGAACCCTACATAGCTCCTACAATGAGCAGTTCTTC